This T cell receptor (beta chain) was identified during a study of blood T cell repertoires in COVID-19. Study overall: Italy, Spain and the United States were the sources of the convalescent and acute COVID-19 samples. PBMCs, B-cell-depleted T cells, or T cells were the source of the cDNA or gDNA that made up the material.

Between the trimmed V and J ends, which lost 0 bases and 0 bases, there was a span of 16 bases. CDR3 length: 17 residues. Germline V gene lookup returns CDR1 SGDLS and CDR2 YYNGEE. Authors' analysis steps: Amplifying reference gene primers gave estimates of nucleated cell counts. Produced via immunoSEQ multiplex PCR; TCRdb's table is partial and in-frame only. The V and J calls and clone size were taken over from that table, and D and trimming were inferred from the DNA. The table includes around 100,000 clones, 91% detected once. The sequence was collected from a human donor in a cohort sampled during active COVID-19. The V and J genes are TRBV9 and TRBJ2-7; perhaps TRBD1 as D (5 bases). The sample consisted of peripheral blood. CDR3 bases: TGTGCCAGCAGCGTAGAGGCCCACCAAGGGGCCTCCTACGAGCAGTACTTC. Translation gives CASSVEAHQGASYEQYF.